The clone carrying this T cell receptor beta chain was seen a handful of times. Its antigen is not known. TCRdb ran MiXCR on the multiplex PCR reads and lists one entry per CDR3 protein. This repertoire shows around 170,000 distinct CDR3 sequences, approximately 30% found once; its top ten account for around 4.5%. The lymph nodes were axillary draining lymph nodes from breast cancer patients. The data belong to a study of breast tumors, draining lymph nodes, adjacent tissues. Study-wide results and limits: Most tumor T cells seemingly derive from lymph node, then expand in tumor. That most tumor T cells come from lymph nodes remained unproven.

V lost 0 bases and J lost 5; bases outside the gene matches: 10. Germline CDR1 and CDR2: SGHTA and FQGTGA. The CDR3 length is 17 residues. Sequencing input: axillary lymph node tissue. The source of this sequence is a female donor with breast cancer. Some clones in this sample may be carry-over from other donors' samples. The V call is TRBV7-3, the J call TRBJ2-5; 9 bases are a match to TRBD1. The CDR3 region has the DNA TGTGCCAGCAGCTTAACGGGAGACAGGGGGACCGGGGAGACCCAGTACTTC. Translating gives CASSLTGDRGTGETQYF.